This TCR beta chain was found in a study of T-cell reconstitution after alpha-beta-depleted transplantation in children. This clonotype was seen repeatedly, ten times or more. The authors prepared the TCRbeta library with unique molecular identifiers. TCRdb reprocessed the PCR reads via MiXCR and lists one record per CDR3 protein. The table lists 180,000 or so distinct CDR3 sequences, about 6% of them singletons. This CDR3 has 15 amino acids. Germline V CDR1 and CDR2: SGDLS, YYNGEE. Trimming cost V 2 bases and J 2 bases; bases outside gene matches: 3. This sample comprised PBMCs, obtained before TCRalphabeta/CD19-depleted stem cell transplant. The chain has TRBV9 and TRBJ2-1; 8 bases agree with TRBD2. This receptor was obtained from a girl less than two years old with combined immunodeficiency, due to receive a stem cell transplant. This CDR3 reads CASSVGGGTYNEQFF. For the CDR3, the DNA is TGTGCCAGCAGCGTCGGGGGGGGTACCTACAATGAGCAGTTCTTC.